This T cell receptor (beta chain) was retrieved from a study of blood T cell repertoires in COVID-19. Overall study: The United States, Italy and Spain were the sources of the acute and convalescent COVID-19 samples. In each case, the material was cDNA or gDNA derived from T cells, B-cell-depleted T cells, or PBMCs.

Authors' analysis steps: The authors estimated nucleated cell counts from reference gene primer amplification. Only in-frame clones appear in the TCRdb table, and some are missing; sequencing was by immunoSEQ multiplex PCR. V and J calls and clone size are as listed in that table; D and trimming were resolved from the DNA. The repertoire has approximately 90,000 clones, about 77% of them found once; the top ten carry 6.3%. A few counts support this clone. V lost 0 bases and J lost 4; bases outside the gene matches: 6. The CDR3 has 16 amino acids. The germline gives CDR1 SEHNR, CDR2 FQNEAQ (reference sequence).

This chain connects TRBV7-9 to TRBJ1-2, with 9 bases lining up with TRBD1. The receptor was derived from a man aged 65 to 79 with COVID-19, enrolled during active disease. The sequenced material came from peripheral blood. DNA for the CDR3: TGTGCCAGCAGCTTAGCCCAAGGGGGACAGGGCTATGGCTACACCTTC. It is translated as CASSLAQGGQGYGYTF. The variable domain in full, with the rest retrieved from reference TRBV7-9 and TRBJ1-2, is DTGVSQNPRHKITKRGQNVTFRCDPISEHNRLYWYRQTLGQGPEFLTYFQNEAQLEKSRLLSDRFSAERPKGSFSTLEIQRTEQGDSAMYLCASSLAQGGQGYGYTFGSGTRLTVV.